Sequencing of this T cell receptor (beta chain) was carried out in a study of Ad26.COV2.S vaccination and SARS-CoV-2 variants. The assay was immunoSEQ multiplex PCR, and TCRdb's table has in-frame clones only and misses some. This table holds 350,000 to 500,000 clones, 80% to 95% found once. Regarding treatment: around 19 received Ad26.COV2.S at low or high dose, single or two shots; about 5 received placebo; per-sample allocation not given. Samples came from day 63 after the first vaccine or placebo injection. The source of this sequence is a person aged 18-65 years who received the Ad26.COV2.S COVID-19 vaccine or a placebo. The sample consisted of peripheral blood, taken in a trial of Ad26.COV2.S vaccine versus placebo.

Written as DNA, the CDR3 is TGCGCCAGCAGCCGAATGGCAGGGAGCACCGGGGAGCTGTTTTTT. The encoded protein is CASSRMAGSTGELFF. J is TRBJ2-2 and V is TRBV5-1; either TRBD1 or TRBD2 may supply D (5 bases each). Germline CDR1 is SGHRS and CDR2 is YFSETQ. The CDR3 contains 15 residues. Trimming removed 4 bases at V and 4 bases at J, with 14 bases between.